A selection of T cell receptor beta chains follows, all from one sample in a study of T cells expressing NK-cell markers. TCRdb reworked the 5' RACE reads into one entry per CDR3 protein, no DNA. Its listing shows about 400,000 distinct CDR3 sequences. Input material: blood T cells: a sorted CD56 or NKG2C T cell subset, CD4+ or CD8+ T cells, or bulk PBMC T cells (not recorded which). These receptors came from a woman aged 50 to 60 in good health. The CDR3 runs from the conserved cysteine through the conserved F or W.

CDR3	V	J
CASSQPETGRDEQFF	TRBV3-1	TRBJ2-1
CATSSLEGGQETQYF	TRBV24-1	TRBJ2-5
CASSLMALASYNEQFF	TRBV7-8	TRBJ2-1
CASSLGDRGFQETQYF	TRBV7-7	TRBJ2-5
CAWSPPGGTGELFF	TRBV30	TRBJ2-2
CASSVVPLAEDTDTQYF	TRBV9	TRBJ2-3
CASSEWDRAGELFF	TRBV25-1	TRBJ2-2
CSARDHGQGYNEQFF	TRBV20-1	TRBJ2-1
CASSRGGQGTYEQYF	TRBV12-3/TRBV12-4	TRBJ2-7
CASSQATGLDNEQFF	TRBV4-2	TRBJ2-1
CASSKVGGNIQYF	TRBV7-2	TRBJ2-4
CASSLTRAGGKETQYF	TRBV7-9	TRBJ2-5
CASRKQGNHQPQHF	TRBV12-3/TRBV12-4	TRBJ1-5
CASTRGSGEQYF	TRBV12-3/TRBV12-4	TRBJ2-7
CASGLPYEQFF	TRBV25-1	TRBJ2-1
CASRPPGQDTGELFF	TRBV2	TRBJ2-2
CASFGTPHNEQFF	TRBV4-1	TRBJ2-1
CASSQEWASGTLPSSTDTQYF	TRBV3-1	TRBJ2-3
CASSPGTDYEQYF	TRBV6-6	TRBJ2-7
CAISDEAGGLEQFF	TRBV10-3	TRBJ2-1
CASSFGSGSGLRNYEQYF	TRBV12-3/TRBV12-4	TRBJ2-7
CASSYSWGNQPQHF	TRBV6-2/TRBV6-3	TRBJ1-5
CASSPGQYEQYF	TRBV12-3/TRBV12-4	TRBJ2-7
CASTGLNANEKLFF	TRBV7-2	TRBJ1-4
CASRKGEGRGKQFF	TRBV28	TRBJ2-1
CASSPGGRQETQYF	TRBV7-2	TRBJ2-5
CASSSGTGRSYEQYF	TRBV27	TRBJ2-7
CASSLVGGGLQPQHF	TRBV7-2	TRBJ1-5
CASRTSGLSTDTQYF	TRBV27	TRBJ2-3
CSAFPSGLAGEDTQYF	TRBV20-1	TRBJ2-3
CSARDLSGAQHF	TRBV20-1	TRBJ1-5
CASSQGDTGGPLGAFF	TRBV3-1	TRBJ1-1
CASSHLNQGLYGYTF	TRBV18	TRBJ1-2
CASSLNLNYNEQFF	TRBV7-3	TRBJ2-1